This paragraph reports one TCR beta chain. The data originate from a study of PD-L1 blockade in urothelial cancer. Turning to the study itself: Bladder-origin urothelial cancer in males described most of the roughly 30 patients. Investigators checked blood 3 weeks (second dose) and 6 weeks after treatment start.

Germline trimming cut 2 bases from V and 7 bases from J; bases unmatched to any gene: 10. The CDR3 is made up of 16 amino acids. CDR1 and CDR2 from the germline V gene are LGHNA and YNFKEQ. Stated time point: pretreatment peripheral blood. Samples spanned pretreatment and treatment, with 1 to 8 time points per patient. Sequenced by immunoSEQ multiplex PCR; TCRdb stores in-frame clones only, minus some. The data contain 40,000 to 60,000 clones, about 88% of them singletons. The sequence derives from a man between 65 and 85 years old with urothelial cancer. Sequences were derived from PBMCs, sampled around atezolizumab (anti-PD-L1) treatment. V is TRBV4-2 and J is TRBJ2-1, with 8 bases aligning to TRBD2. The CDR3 sequence: CASSQPSAGGGNEQFF. In nucleotides, the CDR3 is TGTGCCAGCAGCCAACCTTCGGCGGGGGGCGGAAATGAGCAGTTCTTC.